This T cell receptor beta chain stems from a study of cytotoxic CD8 clonotypes in ibrutinib-treated CLL. Study as a whole: Within the patient group, eleven to twelve were relapsed/refractory and approximately 16 treatment-naive, and around 18 were IGHV unmutated. Patients gave response samples after a median approximately eleven months of treatment, range 6 to 36. Overall study results and limits: Upon ibrutinib response clonality rose, and upon progression it fell back toward baseline. The clonality rise at ibrutinib response reflected private clonotype expansion.

Concerning this clone: No antigen is known for it.

Clones were sequenced by immunoSEQ multiplex PCR, and TCRdb holds only the in-frame ones, with some missing. The sample yields tens of thousands of clones, 55% to 65% seen once. The specimen was PBMCs, collected after 24 months of ibrutinib treatment. This clonotype was sampled from a human donor with chronic lymphocytic leukemia.

CDR3: CASSEGWRSLRTEAFF. DNA of the CDR3: TGTGCCAGCAGTGAAGGTTGGCGGTCCCTAAGGACTGAAGCTTTCTTT. The gene calls are TRBV6-1 and TRBJ1-1; D gene unclear. The CDR3 extends over 16 amino acids. Per the germline V gene, CDR1 is MNHNS and CDR2 is SASEGT. The V gene lost 1 base and the J gene lost 5 bases, with 17 bases spanning the gap.